This is a list of T cell receptor beta chains from one sample in a study of OX40 agonist ivuxolimab in advanced cancers. Generated by immunoSEQ multiplex PCR, the TCRdb table keeps only in-frame clones and is missing some. The top ten clones hold 0.6% to 0.85% of a sample with around 62,000 clones, more than 70% of them seen once. Source: CD4+ or CD8+ T cells sorted from blood, taken in a trial of the OX40 agonist ivuxolimab. The source is an adult with an advanced solid tumor such as melanoma, head and neck, liver or kidney cancer. CDR3s leave out the opening cysteine and the closing phenylalanine or tryptophan. D genes are given only for firm matches. Rows give clone size only sometimes, using once, few, many, or a class for an expanded clone.

v_gene: TRBV25-1
j_gene: TRBJ2-2
d_gene: .
abundance: .
CDR3aa: ASSKTGSGELF

v_gene: TRBV18
j_gene: TRBJ2-7
d_gene: TRBD1
abundance: .
CDR3aa: ASSLTTGARDEQY

v_gene: TRBV7-2
j_gene: TRBJ1-3
d_gene: .
abundance: .
CDR3aa: ASSMQGGNTIY

v_gene: TRBV7-9
j_gene: TRBJ1-4
d_gene: .
abundance: few
CDR3aa: ASSWVTSNEKLF

v_gene: TRBV5-1
j_gene: TRBJ2-5
d_gene: .
abundance: .
CDR3aa: ASSYEGGRETQY

v_gene: TRBV16
j_gene: TRBJ2-2
d_gene: TRBD1
abundance: .
CDR3aa: ASSQFGQGGTGELF

v_gene: TRBV21-1
j_gene: TRBJ1-4
d_gene: .
abundance: .
CDR3aa: ASSRFRDTNEKLF

v_gene: TRBV7-6
j_gene: TRBJ2-7
d_gene: TRBD2
abundance: few
CDR3aa: ASSSPGLGVYEQY

v_gene: TRBV18
j_gene: TRBJ1-1
d_gene: .
abundance: .
CDR3aa: ASSHTGRSNTEAF

v_gene: TRBV19
j_gene: TRBJ2-4
d_gene: .
abundance: once
CDR3aa: ASTLGGNIQY

v_gene: TRBV15
j_gene: TRBJ1-4
d_gene: .
abundance: .
CDR3aa: ATSRDRWATNEKLF

v_gene: TRBV27
j_gene: TRBJ2-3
d_gene: TRBD2
abundance: .
CDR3aa: ASRPGTSGGADTQY

v_gene: TRBV7-3
j_gene: TRBJ2-4
d_gene: TRBD2
abundance: .
CDR3aa: ASSSSGGAPARAKNIQY

v_gene: TRBV28
j_gene: TRBJ2-1
d_gene: TRBD2
abundance: .
CDR3aa: ASSLSGGAYNEQF

v_gene: TRBV7-9
j_gene: TRBJ2-7
d_gene: .
abundance: .
CDR3aa: ASSTRQAGPYEQY

v_gene: TRBV4-3
j_gene: TRBJ2-1
d_gene: .
abundance: once
CDR3aa: ASSHGPGRNEQF

v_gene: TRBV11-2
j_gene: TRBJ1-2
d_gene: .
abundance: .
CDR3aa: ASSLATVPT

v_gene: TRBV7-9
j_gene: TRBJ1-2
d_gene: .
abundance: .
CDR3aa: ASSLESGAMRYT

v_gene: TRBV28
j_gene: TRBJ1-1
d_gene: .
abundance: .
CDR3aa: ASSLEDTEAF

v_gene: TRBV5-1
j_gene: TRBJ1-6
d_gene: .
abundance: .
CDR3aa: ASRFITQPNSPLH

v_gene: TRBV7-9
j_gene: TRBJ1-2
d_gene: .
abundance: .
CDR3aa: ASSLVSRGNYGYT

v_gene: TRBV7-6
j_gene: TRBJ1-1
d_gene: .
abundance: .
CDR3aa: ASSLRAPQSGVLNTEAF